Presented here are 30 T cell receptor beta chains from one specimen sequenced in a study of response to subunit inactivated influenza vaccine. TCRdb itself ran the RT-PCR reads through MiXCR, one entry per CDR3 protein. Altogether 800,000 or so distinct CDR3 sequences are present, 21% being singletons, with the ten largest covering roughly a tenth. The input for sequencing was PBMCs from blood, taken less than 6 days after vaccination. These receptors all come from a man aged 45 to 65 who received an inactivated influenza vaccine.

This clonotype was seen a few times. The chain combines TRBV7-2 with TRBJ2-2, with D perhaps matching TRBD1 (5 bases). CDR3 size: 15 residues. The V end lost 6 bases, the J end lost 1 base, and 12 bases lay between the germline ends. Germline lookup yields CDR1 SGHTA and CDR2 FQGNSA. The CDR3 DNA reads as TGTGCCAGCAGAAAGGAAGGGGTGAACACCGGGGAGCTGTTTTTT. As protein: CASRKEGVNTGELFF.

This clonotype was seen only a few times. CDR3 in amino acids: CTTSRETQYF. The CDR3, as DNA: TGCACGACCAGCCGGGAGACCCAGTACTTC. V gene TRBV20-1 combines with J gene TRBJ2-5; D unresolved. The CDR3 is 10 amino acids. CDR1 is DFQATT, CDR2 SNEGSKA, per germline (reference sequence).

The chain combines TRBV29-1 with TRBJ1-2; tentative D call: TRBD1 (5 bases). CDR3 length: 10 residues. Germline V gene lookup returns CDR1 SQVTM and CDR2 ANQGSEA. Trimming cost V 8 bases and J 8 bases, with 12 bases left between them. CDR3 nucleotides: TGCAGCCCCCGAGGGGCCGGCTACACCTTC. It translates to CSPRGAGYTF.

CDR3 sequence: CSASGTSGSTHNEQFF. In nucleotides, the CDR3 is TGCAGTGCTAGCGGGACTAGCGGGAGCACCCACAATGAGCAGTTCTTC. The chain joins TRBV20-1 to TRBJ2-1, with 14 bases lining up with TRBD2. Germline assignment: CDR1 DFQATT and CDR2 SNEGSKA (reference sequence). This CDR3 has 16 amino acids. V was clipped by 3 bases and J by 5 bases; unmatched bases: 6.

The rearrangement uses TRBV28 and TRBJ2-1, with 8 bases fitting TRBD2. The length of the CDR3 is 15 residues. V trimming: 6 bases; J trimming: 5 bases; junction bases outside the gene matches: 9. CDR1 is MDHEN and CDR2 is SYDVKM in the germline V gene. CDR3 sequence (DNA): TGTGCCAGCAGCCCCGTAGCGGGAAGGGACAATGAGCAGTTCTTC. This gives the protein CASSPVAGRDNEQFF.

This clonotype has a handful of counts. This chain joins TRBV5-6 and TRBJ2-7; 7 bases line up with TRBD2. The V and J ends lost 3 bases and 5 bases, in that order; junction bases with no gene match: 8. The CDR3 length is 14 residues. Per the germline V gene, CDR1 is SGHDT and CDR2 is YYEEEE. For the CDR3, the DNA is TGTGCCAGCAGCTCCGGGACTATTTTGCACGAGCAGTACTTC. This translates into CASSSGTILHEQYF. The full variable domain, rest sourced from reference TRBV5-6 and TRBJ2-7, is DAGVTQSPTHLIKTRGQQVTLRCSPKSGHDTVSWYQQALGQGPQFIFQYYEEEERQRGNFPDRFSGHQFPNYSSELNVNALLLGDSALYLCASSSGTILHEQYFGPGTRLTVT.

In this sample, this clonotype turned up a few times. The chain links TRBV20-1 to TRBJ2-1; 16 bases line up with TRBD2. CDR1 is DFQATT, CDR2 SNEGSKA, per germline (reference sequence). This CDR3 is 15 amino acids long. V gave up 7 bases and J gave up 4 bases; unmatched junction bases: 4. The CDR3 sequence: CSVGTSGRGYNEQFF. CDR3 nucleotides: TGCAGTGTCGGGACTAGCGGGAGGGGGTACAATGAGCAGTTCTTC.

This clonotype came up a few times. The V and J genes are TRBV20-1 and TRBJ2-1; 14 nucleotides align to TRBD2. Trimming cost V 7 bases and J 0 bases; bases outside gene matches: 8. CDR1 DFQATT and CDR2 SNEGSKA come from the germline V gene (reference sequence). The CDR3 contains 17 residues. CDR3 bases: TGCAGTGTCAGGACTAGCGGGAGGAGTAGCTCCTACAATGAGCAGTTCTTC. Its protein product is CSVRTSGRSSSYNEQFF.

The V call is TRBV4-3, the J call TRBJ1-3, with D unclear. The germline V and J ends were trimmed by 6 bases and 2 bases, with 14 bases remaining between them. Germline CDR1 reads LGHNA; CDR2 reads YSLEER. The CDR3 covers 15 residues. This CDR3 is CASRHKADPGNTIYF. The CDR3 DNA follows: TGCGCCAGCAGACATAAGGCAGACCCTGGAAACACCATATATTTT.

This clonotype was detected ten times or more. The gene calls are TRBV24-1 and TRBJ2-3; 14 bases agree with TRBD2. Germline CDR1 is KGHDR and CDR2 is SFDVKD. J gave up 4 bases and V 4 bases, and 6 bases lay outside the gene matches. CDR3 length: 17 amino acids. The CDR3 loop reads CATSDPTGLAGADTQYF. CDR3 nucleotides: TGTGCCACCAGTGACCCGACGGGACTAGCGGGAGCAGATACGCAGTATTTT.

The DNA of the CDR3 is TGCGCCAGCAGGGACGGGCCTAGTCCCATGAACACTGAAGCTTTCTTT. Translated, it gives CASRDGPSPMNTEAFF. The V gene is TRBV5-1, the J gene TRBJ1-1; no firm D call. This CDR3 has 16 amino acids. CDR1 and CDR2 (germline): SGHRS, YFSETQ. Trimming took off 5 bases at V and 0 bases at J, with 17 bases between the two ends.

The table lists this clonotype with many counts. The chain joins TRBV29-1 to TRBJ2-1; a weak D match, TRBD1 (5 bases). The V gene lost 6 bases and the J gene lost 6 bases, with 12 bases spanning the gap. Germline CDR1 SQVTM, CDR2 ANQGSEA. The CDR3 length is 12 residues. This chain's CDR3 is CSVLIRVNEQFF. DNA of the CDR3: TGCAGCGTACTTATCAGGGTCAATGAGCAGTTCTTC.

This clonotype turned up a few times. The chain employs TRBV14 and TRBJ2-7, with TRBD2 matching over 10 bases. The CDR3 runs to 14 residues. Germline V gene data show CDR1 as SGHDN and CDR2 as FVKESK. The trim removed 3 bases at V and 2 bases at J, leaving 1 base unmatched. The CDR3 spells CASSQSGGAYEQYF. CDR3 sequence (DNA): TGTGCCAGCAGCCAGAGCGGGGGGGCCTACGAGCAGTACTTC.

This clonotype was observed a few times. The CDR3 loop is CAWSFPNPEQYF. DNA of the CDR3: TGTGCCTGGAGTTTTCCGAATCCCGAGCAGTACTTC. V usage is TRBV30 and J usage is TRBJ2-7; D is ambiguous. There are 12 residues in the CDR3. The germline gives CDR1 GTSNPN, CDR2 SVGIG (reference sequence). The V end lost 2 bases, the J end lost 6 bases, and 11 bases lay between the germline ends.

This clonotype was counted only a few times. The chain links TRBV27 to TRBJ2-3; D perhaps matches TRBD2 (6 bases). With 0 bases removed from V and 3 bases from J, the gap between germline ends came to 10 bases. Germline assignment: CDR1 MNHEY and CDR2 SMNVEV (reference sequence). The CDR3 length is 15 residues. The CDR3 loop reads CASSLSLGTTDTQYF. In nucleotides, the CDR3 is TGTGCCAGCAGTTTATCGTTGGGGACTACAGATACGCAGTATTTT.

The V gene is TRBV13, the J gene TRBJ1-1, with a possible D match to TRBD1 (5 bases). The length of the CDR3 is 14 residues. Germline CDR1 reads PRHDT; CDR2 reads FYEKMQ (reference sequence). The V end lost 6 bases, the J end lost 8 bases, and 19 bases lay between the germline ends. The CDR3 loop is CASRVQGRTTEAFF. The DNA of the CDR3 is TGTGCCAGCAGGGTCCAGGGACGAACGACAGAAGCTTTCTTT. Drawing the rest from reference TRBV13 and TRBJ1-1, the complete variable domain is AAGVIQSPRHLIKEKRETATLKCYPIPRHDTVYWYQQGPGQDPQFLISFYEKMQSDKGSIPDRFSAQQFSDYHSELNMSSLELGDSALYFCASRVQGRTTEAFFGQGTRLTVV.

This clonotype was found a few times. The chain has TRBV10-3 and TRBJ1-1; 7 positions match TRBD1. The germline CDR1 and CDR2 sequences are ENHRY and SYGVKD. This CDR3 has 13 residues. V shed 4 bases and J 3 bases; nucleotides not matched to a gene: 2. CDR3 DNA sequence: TGTGCCATCAGTGGACAGGGCTACACTGAAGCTTTCTTT. The encoded protein is CAISGQGYTEAFF.

This chain joins TRBV7-2 and TRBJ1-3, with D possibly matching TRBD1 (5 bases). Germline CDR1 is SGHTA and CDR2 is FQGNSA. The ends were cut back, 2 bases at V and 2 bases at J, with 16 bases in the middle. This CDR3 region has 17 residues. The CDR3 protein is CASSLRPLQGPGNTIYF. As DNA, the CDR3 is TGTGCCAGCAGCTTACGTCCCCTTCAGGGCCCTGGAAACACCATATATTTT. The whole variable domain, filled in from reference TRBV7-2 and TRBJ1-3, reads GAGVSQSPSNKVTEKGKDVELRCDPISGHTALYWYRQSLGQGLEFLIYFQGNSAPDKSGLPSDRFSAERTGGSVSTLTIQRTQQEDSAVYLCASSLRPLQGPGNTIYFGEGSWLTVV.

The chain carries TRBV4-3 and TRBJ1-6, with D unclear. This CDR3 comprises 14 residues. Germline V gene sequence: CDR1 LGHNA, CDR2 YSLEER. V was trimmed by 0 bases and J by 7 bases, leaving 7 bases between them. CDR3 residues: CASSQEDGNSPLHF. CDR3 DNA sequence: TGCGCCAGCAGCCAAGAGGACGGAAATTCACCCCTCCACTTT.

In its sample, this clonotype was seen many times. The chain combines TRBV10-3 with TRBJ2-1, with 9 bases fitting TRBD2. Germline CDR1 ENHRY, CDR2 SYGVKD. The CDR3 spans 15 residues. V was pared by 8 bases and J by 8 bases, with 13 bases of the junction left unmatched. CDR3 loop: CAIARLAGVNDEQFF. CDR3 bases: TGTGCCATCGCGCGATTAGCGGGAGTCAATGATGAGCAGTTCTTC.

This clonotype was seen repeatedly, ten times or more. The CDR3 DNA is TGTGCCAGCAGGACCTGGGAATCCGGAAACACCATATATTTT. It codes for CASRTWESGNTIYF. The chain links TRBV11-2 to TRBJ1-3; the D is unclear. The CDR3 spans 14 residues. V dropped 6 bases and J dropped 4 bases, with 13 bases sitting between them. Germline lookup yields CDR1 SGHAT and CDR2 FQNNGV.

This rearrangement joins TRBV2 to TRBJ1-4; D possibly corresponds to TRBD1 (5 bases). There are 12 residues in the CDR3. Germline CDR1 is SNHLY and CDR2 is FYNNEI. The V gene lost 8 bases and the J gene lost 5 bases, with 9 bases spanning the gap. CDR3 protein: CASGSGNEKLFF. DNA for the CDR3: TGTGCCAGCGGTTCAGGGAATGAAAAACTGTTTTTT. The entire variable domain, with the rest obtained from reference TRBV2 and TRBJ1-4, is as follows: EPEVTQTPSHQVTQMGQEVILRCVPISNHLYFYWYRQILGQKVEFLVSFYNNEISEKSEIFDDQFSVERPDGSNFTLKIRSTKLEDSAMYFCASGSGNEKLFFGSGTQLSVL.

This clonotype was detected a few times. DNA for the CDR3: TGTGCCAGCAGCTTGGTACTCGGGGGGCAATACATTCAGTACTTC. Protein product: CASSLVLGGQYIQYF. The rearrangement joins TRBV5-4 to TRBJ2-4; D is perhaps TRBD2 (7 bases). The germline V gene encodes CDR1 SGHNT and CDR2 YYREEE (reference sequence). This CDR3 has 15 residues. V lost 0 bases, J lost 8 bases, and 15 bases lay in between.

The genes are TRBV5-1 and TRBJ2-3, with D unclear. The CDR3 totals 12 residues. V lost 4 bases to trimming and J lost 3 bases, with 6 bases between them. The germline gives CDR1 SGHRS, CDR2 YFSETQ. This CDR3 is CASSIQTDTQYF. In nucleotides, the CDR3 is TGCGCCAGCAGCATACAGACAGATACGCAGTATTTT.

This clonotype was recorded at least ten times. The V call is TRBV24-1, the J call TRBJ2-3; D is undetermined. CDR1 is KGHDR and CDR2 is SFDVKD in the germline V gene. Between the trimmed V and J ends, which lost 0 bases and 4 bases, there was a span of 7 bases. The CDR3 covers 14 residues. The CDR3 bases are TGTGCCACCAGTGATTTGAAGGGTCCAGATACGCAGTATTTT. It encodes CATSDLKGPDTQYF.

The rearrangement joins TRBV21-1 to TRBJ2-5; the table's D call, TRBD2, has no DNA check behind it. TRBV21-1 is shown as a pseudogene. This CDR3 spans 13 amino acids. The CDR3 region is CASSRPGAETQYF. CDR3 bases: TGTGCCAGCAGCCGGCCCGGGGCTGAGACCCAGTACTTC.

The rearrangement links TRBV7-2 to TRBJ2-7, with TRBD2 matching 7 bases. CDR3 size: 16 residues. Germline values: CDR1 SGHTA, CDR2 FQGNSA. The ends lost 5 bases at V and 5 bases at J; junction bases unmatched: 15. In DNA, the CDR3 is TGTGCCAGCAGCCTCCTAGGGAGGGGTAAGTCCGACGAGCAGTACTTC. Translated, it gives CASSLLGRGKSDEQYF. The complete variable domain, with remaining parts taken from reference TRBV7-2 and TRBJ2-7, reads GAGVSQSPSNKVTEKGKDVELRCDPISGHTALYWYRQSLGQGLEFLIYFQGNSAPDKSGLPSDRFSAERTGGSVSTLTIQRTQQEDSAVYLCASSLLGRGKSDEQYFGPGTRLTVT.

This chain connects TRBV20-1 to TRBJ1-4; D possibly corresponds to TRBD1 (6 bases). The CDR3 is 13 residues long. The germline V gene encodes CDR1 DFQATT and CDR2 SNEGSKA (reference sequence). Deletions cut 5 bases from V and 3 bases from J, with 10 bases between. DNA for the CDR3: TGCAGTGCTCCAGGGGAGTCTAATGAAAAACTGTTTTTT. Its translation is CSAPGESNEKLFF.

V is TRBV10-2 and J is TRBJ1-2; a possible D gene is TRBD1 (6 bases). The germline V gene encodes CDR1 WSHSY and CDR2 SAAADI. The V end was cut by 4 bases, the J end by 2 bases, with 14 bases between. This CDR3 has 15 amino acids. CDR3 loop: CASSASRTGNYGYTF. The CDR3, as DNA: TGCGCCAGCAGTGCCAGCCGAACAGGGAACTATGGCTACACCTTC.

This clonotype was counted a few times. This chain joins TRBV5-1 and TRBJ2-7, with a weak D call TRBD2 (5 bases). The CDR3 extends over 14 amino acids. Trimming removed 0 bases at V and 5 bases at J, with 12 bases between. Germline loops: CDR1 SGHRS, CDR2 YFSETQ. The CDR3 protein is CASSLGFRGDEQYF. Written as DNA, the CDR3 is TGCGCCAGCAGCTTGGGGTTTCGGGGTGACGAGCAGTACTTC.